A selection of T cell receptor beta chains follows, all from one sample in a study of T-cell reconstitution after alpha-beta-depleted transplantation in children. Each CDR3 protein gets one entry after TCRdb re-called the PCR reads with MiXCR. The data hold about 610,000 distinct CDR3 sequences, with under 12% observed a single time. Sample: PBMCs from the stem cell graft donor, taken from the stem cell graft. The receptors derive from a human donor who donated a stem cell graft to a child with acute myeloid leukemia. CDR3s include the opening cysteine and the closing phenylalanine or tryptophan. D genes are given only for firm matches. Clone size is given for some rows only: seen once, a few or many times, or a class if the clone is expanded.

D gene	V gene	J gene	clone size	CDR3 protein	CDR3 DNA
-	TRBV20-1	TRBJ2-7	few	CSARDHAYEQYF	TGCAGTGCTAGAGATCACGCCTACGAGCAGTACTTC
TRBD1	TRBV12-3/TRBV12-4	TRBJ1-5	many	CATGTGDQPQHF	TGTGCCACCGGGACAGGCGATCAGCCCCAGCATTTT
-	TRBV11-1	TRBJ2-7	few	CASSLSWAVDYEQYF	TGTGCCAGCAGCTTATCATGGGCGGTCGATTACGAGCAGTACTTC
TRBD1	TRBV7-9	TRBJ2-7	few	CASSSLGQGQYEQYF	TGTGCCAGCAGCTCGCTGGGACAGGGACAATACGAGCAGTACTTC
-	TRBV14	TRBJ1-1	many	CASSQDLRGEAFF	TGTGCCAGCAGCCAAGATCTCAGGGGTGAAGCTTTCTTT
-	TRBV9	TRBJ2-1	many	CASSVDSYNEQFF	TGTGCCAGCAGCGTAGACAGTTACAATGAGCAGTTCTTC
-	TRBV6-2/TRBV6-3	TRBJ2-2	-	CASRESGRNTGELFF	TGTGCCAGCAGGGAGAGCGGGCGGAACACCGGGGAGCTGTTTTTT
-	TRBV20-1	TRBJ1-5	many	CSARDQRATQPQHF	TGCAGTGCTAGAGATCAGAGGGCCACCCAGCCCCAGCATTTT
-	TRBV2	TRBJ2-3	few	CASTWTELTDTQYF	TGTGCCAGCACCTGGACAGAACTCACAGATACGCAGTATTTT
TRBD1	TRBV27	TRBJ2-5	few	CASSPGQPEETQYF	TGTGCCAGCAGCCCGGGACAGCCCGAAGAGACCCAGTACTTC
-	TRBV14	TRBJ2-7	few	CASSQKGYEQYF	TGTGCCAGCAGCCAAAAGGGCTACGAGCAGTACTTC
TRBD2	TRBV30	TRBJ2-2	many	CAWRETSGSTGELFF	TGTGCCTGGCGCGAGACTAGCGGGAGCACCGGGGAGCTGTTTTTT
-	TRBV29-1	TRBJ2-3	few	CSVGRGVGLNSGIGTDTQYF	TGCAGCGTTGGCAGGGGCGTCGGGCTCAACAGCGGGATCGGCACAGATACGCAGTATTTT
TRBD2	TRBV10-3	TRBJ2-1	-	CAISSLTSGAYNEQFF	TGTGCCATCAGTTCCCTGACTAGCGGAGCTTACAATGAGCAGTTCTTC
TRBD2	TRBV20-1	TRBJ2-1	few	CSARAIWGLSPGTSGINEQFF	TGCAGTGCTAGAGCCATTTGGGGACTTAGCCCCGGGACTAGCGGAATCAATGAGCAGTTCTTC
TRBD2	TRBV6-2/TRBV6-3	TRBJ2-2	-	CASSYSSSASGRAVGTGELFF	TGTGCCAGCAGTTACTCGAGTTCGGCTAGCGGGAGGGCGGTGGGGACCGGGGAGCTGTTTTTT
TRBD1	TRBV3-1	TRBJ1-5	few	CASSQFTGASQPQHF	TGTGCCAGCAGCCAGTTTACAGGGGCAAGCCAGCCCCAGCATTTT
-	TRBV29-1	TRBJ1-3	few	CSVVGGAGNTIYF	TGCAGCGTTGTTGGGGGTGCTGGAAACACCATATATTTT
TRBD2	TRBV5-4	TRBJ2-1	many	CASSLVREVNNEQFF	TGTGCCAGCAGCTTGGTGCGGGAGGTAAACAATGAGCAGTTCTTC
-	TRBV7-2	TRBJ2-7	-	CATRPWGLADGNEQYF	TGTGCCACCCGCCCTTGGGGCCTAGCCGACGGGAACGAGCAGTACTTC
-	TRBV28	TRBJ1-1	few	CASSPPRPVGAFF	TGTGCCAGCAGTCCCCCGCGACCCGTAGGAGCTTTCTTT
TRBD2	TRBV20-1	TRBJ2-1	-	CSARVAAGIRYEQFF	TGCAGTGCTAGAGTTGCAGCGGGAATACGGTATGAGCAGTTCTTC
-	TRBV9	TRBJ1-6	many	CASSVAAGGSPLHF	TGTGCCAGCAGCGTAGCGGCCGGTGGTTCACCCCTCCACTTT
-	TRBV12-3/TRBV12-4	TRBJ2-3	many	CASRPGWTDTQYF	TGTGCCAGCAGGCCGGGGTGGACAGATACGCAGTATTTT
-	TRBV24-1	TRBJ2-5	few	CATSFQETQYF	TGTGCCACCAGTTTTCAAGAGACCCAGTACTTC
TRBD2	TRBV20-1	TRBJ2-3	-	CSARGTSGFADTQYF	TGCAGTGCTAGGGGGACTAGCGGTTTTGCAGATACGCAGTATTTT
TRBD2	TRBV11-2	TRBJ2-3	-	CASSPDRLAGVIRSSTDTQYF	TGTGCCAGCAGCCCCGACCGACTAGCGGGAGTTATTCGTAGTAGCACAGATACGCAGTATTTT
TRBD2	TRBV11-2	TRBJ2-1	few	CASSLESPSASGSMDEQFF	TGTGCCAGCAGCTTAGAATCTCCCTCGGCTAGCGGGAGTATGGATGAGCAGTTCTTC
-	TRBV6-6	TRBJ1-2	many	CAIPTDANYGYTF	TGTGCCATCCCGACGGACGCTAACTATGGCTACACCTTC
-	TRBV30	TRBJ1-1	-	CAWSTGTANTEAFF	TGTGCCTGGAGTACCGGGACCGCGAACACTGAAGCTTTCTTT
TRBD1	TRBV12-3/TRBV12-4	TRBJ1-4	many	CASSYQGTGRMEKLFF	TGTGCCAGCAGCTATCAGGGGACAGGGCGGATGGAAAAACTGTTTTTT
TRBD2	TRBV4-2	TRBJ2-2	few	CASSRGLAGGSGELFF	TGTGCCAGCAGCCGTGGACTAGCGGGAGGCTCCGGGGAGCTGTTTTTT
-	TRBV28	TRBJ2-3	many	CASSSTPLAEGADTQYF	TGTGCCAGCAGCTCGACCCCGCTAGCGGAGGGGGCAGATACGCAGTATTTT
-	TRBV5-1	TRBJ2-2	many	CASSLFSNTGELFF	TGCGCCAGCAGCTTGTTCTCTAACACCGGGGAGCTGTTTTTT
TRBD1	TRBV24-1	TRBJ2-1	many	CATSDWKGAREQFF	TGTGCCACCAGTGACTGGAAGGGGGCGCGGGAGCAGTTCTTC
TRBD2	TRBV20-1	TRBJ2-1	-	CSASRGSGRANNEQFF	TGCAGTGCTAGTAGAGGTAGCGGGAGGGCCAACAATGAGCAGTTCTTC
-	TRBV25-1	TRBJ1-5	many	CASSDSYSNQPQHF	TGTGCCAGCAGTGACAGTTATAGCAATCAGCCCCAGCATTTT
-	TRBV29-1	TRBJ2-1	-	CSVEEADRYNEQFF	TGCAGCGTTGAAGAAGCGGACCGTTACAATGAGCAGTTCTTC
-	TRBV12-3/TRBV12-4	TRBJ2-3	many	CASSLALGGMSTDTQYF	TGTGCCAGCAGTTTAGCGCTGGGCGGGATGAGCACAGATACGCAGTATTTT
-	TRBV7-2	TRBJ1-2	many	CASSSDPQGTSKHGYTF	TGTGCCAGCAGCTCCGACCCGCAGGGAACAAGTAAGCATGGCTACACCTTC
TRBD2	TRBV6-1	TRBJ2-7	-	CASVASGRAAYEQYF	TGTGCCAGCGTGGCTAGCGGGAGGGCTGCGTACGAGCAGTACTTC
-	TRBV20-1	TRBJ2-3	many	CSAPHGPRGYF	TGCAGTGCTCCCCATGGGCCCCGGGGTTATTTT
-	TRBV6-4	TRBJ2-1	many	CASSDGFFNEQFF	TGTGCCAGCAGTGACGGCTTTTTCAATGAGCAGTTCTTC
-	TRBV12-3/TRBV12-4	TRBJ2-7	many	CASSLIRAYEQYF	TGTGCCAGCAGTTTAATAAGGGCCTACGAGCAGTACTTC
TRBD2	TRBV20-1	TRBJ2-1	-	CSATFTSGRAHEQFF	TGCAGTGCTACCTTCACTAGCGGGAGGGCTCATGAGCAGTTCTTC
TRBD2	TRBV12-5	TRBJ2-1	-	CASGLASGNNEQFF	TGTGCTAGTGGTTTGGCTAGCGGGAACAATGAGCAGTTCTTC